The TCR beta chain described here comes from a study of blood T cell repertoires in COVID-19. Background on the study: The analysed material was cDNA or gDNA that came from T cells, B-cell-depleted T cells, or PBMCs.

In germline, CDR1 is MDHEN, CDR2 SYDVKM. CDR3 size: 16 residues. The germline V and J ends were trimmed by 5 bases and 3 bases, with 17 bases remaining between them. In the study's own analysis: Using reference gene primer amplification, nucleated cell counts were estimated. Clones were sequenced by immunoSEQ multiplex PCR, and TCRdb holds only the in-frame ones, with some missing. That table furnishes V, J and clone size, whereas the DNA furnished D and trimming. The table has roughly 86,000 clones, 85% seen once. Sequencing was performed on peripheral blood. This TCR was sampled from a man aged 45-65 years with acute or convalescent COVID-19. The chain uses TRBV28 and TRBJ1-5; D might be TRBD1 (5 bases). CDR3 sequence reads: CASSPAGGANNQPQHF. The CDR3, as DNA: TGTGCCAGCAGTCCCGCCGGAGGGGCCAACAATCAGCCCCAGCATTTT.